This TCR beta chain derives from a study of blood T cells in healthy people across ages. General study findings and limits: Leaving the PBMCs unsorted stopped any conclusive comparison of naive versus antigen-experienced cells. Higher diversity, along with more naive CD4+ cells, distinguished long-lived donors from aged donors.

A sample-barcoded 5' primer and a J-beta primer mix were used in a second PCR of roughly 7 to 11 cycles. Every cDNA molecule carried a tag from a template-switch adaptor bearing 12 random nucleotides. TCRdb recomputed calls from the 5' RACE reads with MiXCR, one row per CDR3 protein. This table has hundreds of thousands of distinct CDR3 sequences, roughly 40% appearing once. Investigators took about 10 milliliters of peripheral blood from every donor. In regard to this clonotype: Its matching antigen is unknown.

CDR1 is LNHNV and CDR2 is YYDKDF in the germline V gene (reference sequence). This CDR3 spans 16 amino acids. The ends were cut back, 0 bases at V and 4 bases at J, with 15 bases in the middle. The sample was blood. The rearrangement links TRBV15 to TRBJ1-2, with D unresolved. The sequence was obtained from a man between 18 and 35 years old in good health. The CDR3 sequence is CATSRDPPGLSYGYTF. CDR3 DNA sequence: TGTGCCACCAGCAGAGATCCACCGGGTCTATCCTATGGCTACACCTTC.